One sample yielded the 17 T cell receptor beta chains listed below, sequenced in a study of blood T cell repertoires in COVID-19. The method was immunoSEQ multiplex PCR; TCRdb's version includes in-frame clones alone and lacks a portion of them. The sample lists roughly 250,000 clones, more than 65% occurring once. Source material: peripheral blood. Receptor source: a woman in her forties with active or convalescent COVID-19.

This clone was found once. The gene calls are TRBV6-5 and TRBJ1-2, with TRBD1 matching 7 bases. Trimming at V came to 5 bases and at J to 4 bases, leaving 4 bases not matched to a gene. CDR3 length equals 13 residues. Germline CDR1 reads MNHEY; CDR2 reads SVGAGI. The CDR3 is CASSLRGAYGYTF. In nucleotides, the CDR3 is TGTGCCAGCAGTCTCAGGGGGGCCTATGGCTACACCTTC.

This chain uses TRBV3-1 (or the pseudogene TRBV3-2) with TRBJ1-6; the D gene is possibly TRBD1 (5 bases). Trimming cost V 2 bases and J 9 bases, with 11 bases left between them. Germline V gives CDR1 LGHDT, CDR2 YNNKEL (reference sequence). This CDR3 is built from 14 residues. CDR3 DNA sequence: TGTGCCAGCAGCCAAAACGAAAGGGGTTCACCCCTCCACTTT. This sequence encodes CASSQNERGSPLHF.

This chain connects TRBV19 to TRBJ1-1, with TRBD1 matching over 8 bases. From germline, CDR1 is LNHDA and CDR2 SQIVND (reference sequence). After removal of 1 base from V and 4 bases from J, the junction contained 2 bases not matched to a gene. The CDR3 is 14 residues long. The CDR3, as DNA: TGTGCCAGTAGTATAGGGACAGGGTCCACTGAAGCTTTCTTT. This codes for CASSIGTGSTEAFF.

V usage is TRBV11-2 and J usage is TRBJ1-4; D is ambiguous. The CDR3 extends over 14 amino acids. In germline, CDR1 is SGHAT, CDR2 FQNNGV. Trimming removed 2 bases at V and 8 bases at J, with 12 bases between. The CDR3 bases are TGTGCCAGCAGCTTAAGGCCGGGGAAAGAAAAACTGTTTTTT. Amino acid sequence: CASSLRPGKEKLFF. The full variable domain, in which reference TRBV11-2 and TRBJ1-4 provide the parts outside the CDR3, is EAGVAQSPRYKIIEKRQSVAFWCNPISGHATLYWYQQILGQGPKLLIQFQNNGVVDDSQLPKDRFSAERLKGVDSTLKIQPAKLEDSAVYLCASSLRPGKEKLFFGSGTQLSVL.

This chain links TRBV10-3 with TRBJ2-2; 12 bases line up with TRBD2. Per germline, CDR1 ENHRY and CDR2 SYGVKD. The V gene end was trimmed by 4 bases and the J gene end by 6 bases; junction bases not matched to a gene: 3. This CDR3 comprises 15 residues. DNA of the CDR3: TGTGCCATCAGTGCGGCTAGCGGGGGGGCCGGGGAGCTGTTTTTT. It is translated as CAISAASGGAGELFF.

The chain recombines TRBV2 with TRBJ1-4; TRBD1 aligns across 8 bases. Germline lookup yields CDR1 SNHLY and CDR2 FYNNEI. This CDR3 is built from 13 residues. With V trimmed by 6 bases and J by 5 bases, 2 bases remained unmatched. Written as DNA, the CDR3 is TGTGCCAGCAGAGGGACAGGAAATGAAAAACTGTTTTTT. This codes for CASRGTGNEKLFF.

The chain couples TRBV9 to TRBJ1-1; perhaps TRBD1 as D (5 bases). This CDR3 has 13 amino acids. Germline V gene lookup returns CDR1 SGDLS and CDR2 YYNGEE. Trimming took off 4 bases at V and 8 bases at J, with 15 bases between the two ends. In DNA, the CDR3 is TGTGCCAGCAGCTTCCGCGGGCGGGGGGAAGCTTTCTTT. The encoded protein is CASSFRGRGEAFF.

This chain connects TRBV6-4 to TRBJ2-7, with TRBD1 as a possible D gene (6 bases). CDR1 is MRHNA and CDR2 is SNTAGT in the germline V gene. This CDR3 region has 15 residues. With 6 bases removed from V and 4 bases from J, the gap between germline ends came to 19 bases. Written as DNA, the CDR3 is TGTGCCAGCAGAGCTACCTCGGGACACAGTTACGAGCAGTACGTC. Translation gives CASRATSGHSYEQYV.

This clone was counted between two and nine times. The rearrangement joins TRBV4-2 to TRBJ2-2; D may be TRBD1 (6 bases). V dropped 5 bases and J dropped 3 bases, with 13 bases sitting between them. The CDR3 loop spans 15 amino acids. Germline V gene data show CDR1 as LGHNA and CDR2 as YNFKEQ. The CDR3 bases are TGTGCCAGCAGCAGGGATACAGGGTACACCGGGGAGCTGTTTTTT. The encoded protein is CASSRDTGYTGELFF.

This clone was seen more than once but under ten times. This chain joins TRBV6-2 or TRBV6-3 and TRBJ1-4; D unresolved. This CDR3 is built from 12 residues. With 4 bases removed from V and 4 bases from J, the gap between germline ends came to 4 bases. Germline V gives CDR1 MNHEY, CDR2 SVGEGT. CDR3 DNA: TGTGCCAGCAGTTCACTTAATGAAAAACTGTTTTTT. It specifies CASSSLNEKLFF.

This chain links TRBV3-1 (or the pseudogene TRBV3-2) with TRBJ2-3, with a tentative D call TRBD2 (5 bases). The CDR3 length is 13 residues. CDR1 is LGHDT and CDR2 is YNNKEL in the germline V gene (reference sequence). The V end was cut by 6 bases, the J end by 3 bases, with 10 bases between. CDR3 bases: TGTGCCAGCAGACTGGAGCGGACAGATACGCAGTATTTT. The encoded protein is CASRLERTDTQYF.

J is TRBJ1-5 and V is TRBV19; 8 bases map to TRBD1. The V gene end was trimmed by 6 bases and the J gene end by 2 bases; junction bases not matched to a gene: 0. The CDR3 length is 13 residues. CDR1 and CDR2 (germline): LNHDA, SQIVND (reference sequence). The CDR3 is CASRDRGNQPQHF. DNA of the CDR3: TGTGCCAGTAGGGACAGGGGCAATCAGCCCCAGCATTTT.

The chain has TRBV10-3 and TRBJ1-1; 8 positions match TRBD1. V shed 2 bases and J 10 bases; nucleotides not matched to a gene: 6. The CDR3 covers 13 residues. Germline V gene data show CDR1 as ENHRY and CDR2 as SYGVKD. CDR3 amino acids: CAISEGQGAGAFF. The CDR3 DNA follows: TGTGCCATCAGTGAGGGACAGGGAGCTGGAGCTTTCTTT.

The genes are TRBV5-1 and TRBJ2-3; 7 nucleotides line up with TRBD1. The trim removed 2 bases at V and 1 base at J, leaving 13 bases unmatched. CDR3 size: 18 residues. In germline, CDR1 is SGHRS, CDR2 YFSETQ. CDR3 sequence (DNA): TGCGCCAGCAGCTTAACAACCGGGACAGAAAGCCGCACAGATACGCAGTATTTT. Translation gives CASSLTTGTESRTDTQYF.

The table lists this clone with a count of one. The V gene is TRBV6-5, the J gene TRBJ1-2; TRBD1 agrees at 7 bases. The CDR3 covers 13 residues. Germline V gene data show CDR1 as MNHEY and CDR2 as SVGAGI. V lost 6 bases, J lost 8 bases, and 9 bases stayed unmatched. This CDR3 is CASSPTGTRGYTF. The CDR3, as DNA: TGTGCCAGCAGCCCGACAGGGACTCGAGGCTACACCTTC.

Only a few counts were recorded for this clone. This chain joins TRBV19 and TRBJ1-3, with D tentatively TRBD1 (5 bases). The CDR3 consists of 15 residues. The germline V gene has CDR1 LNHDA and CDR2 SQIVND (reference sequence). Trimming shortened V by 7 bases and J by 1 base, and 14 bases separated the two germline ends. The chain's CDR3 is CASKDEGESGNTIYF. CDR3 DNA sequence: TGTGCCAGTAAAGATGAAGGGGAATCTGGAAACACCATATATTTT.

CDR3 loop: CASSVPGQINEQYF. The CDR3 DNA follows: TGTGCCAGCAGCGTACCGGGACAGATCAACGAGCAGTACTTC. This chain uses TRBV11-1 with TRBJ2-7; 7 bases fit TRBD1. CDR1 and CDR2 (germline): SGHAT, FQDESV (reference sequence). V was clipped by 5 bases and J by 5 bases; unmatched bases: 9. The CDR3 sequence is 14 residues long.